Presented here are 27 T cell receptor beta chains from one specimen sequenced in a study of T cell changes during pregnancy in multiple sclerosis. Profiling relied on immunoSEQ multiplex PCR, and the TCRdb table lists in-frame clones only, not all of them. This repertoire shows approximately 53,000 clones, 80% to 95% found once; its top ten account for around 0.25%. The source material was CD4+ T cells from peripheral blood mononuclear cells, sampled in the second trimester of pregnancy. These TCRs come from a female donor with multiple sclerosis, enrolled in a pregnancy study.

The chain joins TRBV18 to TRBJ2-2, with D possibly TRBD2 on 6 matching bases. The CDR3 length is 16 residues. The germline gives CDR1 KGHSH, CDR2 LQKENI. The V and J ends lost 5 bases and 4 bases respectively, with 17 bases between them. DNA of the CDR3: TGTGCCAGCTCATCCGTCCCCGGGAGCTCCACCGGGGAGCTGTTTTTT. As protein: CASSSVPGSSTGELFF.

This clone occurred once. This chain links TRBV29-1 with TRBJ2-1; TRBD2 agrees at 9 bases. The V gene's germline CDR1 is SQVTM and CDR2 ANQGSEA. CDR3 length: 14 amino acids. V lost 3 bases and J lost 4; bases outside the gene matches: 4. The DNA of the CDR3 is TGCAGCGTTGACGTAGCGGGAGATTACAATGAGCAGTTCTTC. It translates to CSVDVAGDYNEQFF.

The chain combines TRBV10-3 with TRBJ1-5, with TRBD1 matching 9 bases. This CDR3 contains 14 residues. V shed 5 bases, J shed 4 bases, and the junction held 3 bases outside the gene matches. Germline V lookup: CDR1 ENHRY, CDR2 SYGVKD. The CDR3 DNA follows: TGTGCCATCAGTTCACAGGGGGCTAATCAGCCCCAGCATTTT. Translating it yields CAISSQGANQPQHF.

This clone was seen more than once but under ten times. The V gene is TRBV30, the J gene TRBJ2-7; 7 positions agree with TRBD1. CDR1 is GTSNPN, CDR2 SVGIG, per germline (reference sequence). The CDR3 spans 14 residues. Trimming at V came to 4 bases and at J to 1 base, leaving 7 bases not matched to a gene. CDR3 region: CAWNPGQRSYEQYF. CDR3 nucleotides: TGTGCCTGGAATCCGGGACAGAGATCCTACGAGCAGTACTTC.

This rearrangement joins TRBV9 to TRBJ1-1; TRBD1 matches 11 bases. The CDR3 consists of 17 residues. Germline-derived CDR1 and CDR2 are SGDLS and YYNGEE. J gave up 0 bases and V 0 bases, and 4 bases lay outside the gene matches. The DNA for the CDR3 is TGTGCCAGCAGCGTAGACCCGGGACAGGGGGTGAACACTGAAGCTTTCTTT. Translated, it gives CASSVDPGQGVNTEAFF.

The chain couples TRBV5-1 to TRBJ2-1; TRBD1 agrees at 7 bases. The CDR3 is 15 amino acids. Germline CDR1 reads SGHRS; CDR2 reads YFSETQ. The J segment lost 7 bases and the V segment lost 2 bases, leaving 9 bases of the junction unmatched. For the CDR3, the DNA is TGCGCCAGCAGCTTCTTGACAGGGTGGTCAAATGAGCAGTTCTTC. Its protein is CASSFLTGWSNEQFF.

The table lists this clone with a count of one. The chain combines TRBV21-1 with TRBJ1-2. TRBV21-1 is deemed a pseudogene. The CDR3 spans 14 residues. CDR3 protein: CASSKARESYGYTF. In DNA, the CDR3 is TGTGCCAGCAGCAAAGCCCGGGAAAGCTATGGCTACACCTTC.

A remark on this clone: An end of the junction does not agree with germline; a read error may underlie this. This chain links TRBV5-4 with TRBJ1-2; 7 bases line up with TRBD1. The germline CDR1 and CDR2 sequences are SGHNT and YYREEE (reference sequence). This CDR3 has 14 residues. The CDR3 nucleotides are TGTGCCAGCAGCTCGAAGAGAGACAGGGCTGTGGAGGCCTTC. Protein: CASSSKRDRAVEAF.

Details on this clone: The same CDR3 is also encoded by other DNA sequences in this sample. V gene TRBV5-6 combines with J gene TRBJ1-5, with TRBD1 matching over 12 bases. CDR3 length equals 16 residues. J was trimmed by 7 bases and V by 5 bases; bases with no gene match: 10. Germline-derived CDR1 and CDR2 are SGHDT and YYEEEE. For the CDR3, the DNA is TGTGCCAGCAGTTTCTCGGGACAGGGGGCTCGGCAGCCCCAGCATTTT. Translation: CASSFSGQGARQPQHF. The whole variable domain, filled in from reference TRBV5-6 and TRBJ1-5, reads DAGVTQSPTHLIKTRGQQVTLRCSPKSGHDTVSWYQQALGQGPQFIFQYYEEEERQRGNFPDRFSGHQFPNYSSELNVNALLLGDSALYLCASSFSGQGARQPQHFGDGTRLSIL.

CDR3 nucleotide sequence: TGTGCCAGCAGTGAAGCCCACAATCAGCCCCAGCATTTT. This translates into CASSEAHNQPQHF. The chain carries TRBV2 and TRBJ1-5; D remains unclear. Germline V gene lookup returns CDR1 SNHLY and CDR2 FYNNEI. The CDR3 has 13 residues. Deletions cut 0 bases from V and 3 bases from J, with 3 bases between.

The chain links TRBV27 to TRBJ1-5, with D hard to call. V was trimmed by 3 bases and J by 6 bases, leaving 6 bases between them. Germline V CDR1 and CDR2: MNHEY, SMNVEV (reference sequence). The CDR3 spans 12 residues. CDR3 nucleotide sequence: TGTGCCAGCAGTTTTGCGGGTCAGCCCCAGCATTTT. This sequence encodes CASSFAGQPQHF.

V and J are TRBV19 and TRBJ2-7; TRBD1 is a possible D gene (6 bases). The V end lost 8 bases, the J end lost 9 bases, and 20 bases lay between the germline ends. The CDR3 has 13 residues. Germline assignment: CDR1 LNHDA and CDR2 SQIVND (reference sequence). CDR3 DNA: TGTGCCAGTGAACCGGGACAAAAGGGTCGGCAGTACTTC. Protein sequence: CASEPGQKGRQYF.

The rearrangement uses TRBV5-1 and TRBJ1-6; 7 positions agree with TRBD1. With V trimmed by 0 bases and J by 6 bases, 6 bases remained unmatched. Germline CDR1 is SGHRS and CDR2 is YFSETQ. CDR3 length equals 16 residues. The CDR3 DNA reads as TGCGCCAGCAGCTTGGGATCGGGACAGCTTAATTCACCCCTCCACTTT. Translation gives CASSLGSGQLNSPLHF.

The rearrangement joins TRBV29-1 to TRBJ1-1; 9 bases are a match to TRBD1. In germline, CDR1 is SQVTM, CDR2 ANQGSEA. J lost 3 bases, V lost 4 bases, and 9 bases had no gene match. The CDR3 contains 15 residues. This CDR3 reads CSVGPVGQGYTEAFF. The CDR3 region has the DNA TGCAGCGTTGGACCTGTAGGACAGGGGTACACTGAAGCTTTCTTT.

The genes are TRBV4-1 and TRBJ2-1, with 11 bases aligning to TRBD2. The CDR3 extends over 19 amino acids. V lost 0 bases to trimming and J lost 7 bases; unmatched junction nucleotides: 14. Germline CDR1 MGHRA, CDR2 YSYEKL. CDR3 sequence (DNA): TGCGCCAGCAGCCAAGACCCCCCTTCCTCTAGCGGGAGGAGTAATGAGCAGTTCTTC. It is translated as CASSQDPPSSSGRSNEQFF.

This chain's CDR3 is CASSSGQGRMETQYF. The CDR3 region has the DNA TGTGCCAGCAGCTCTGGACAGGGGAGGATGGAGACCCAGTACTTC. This sequence joins TRBV7-2 and TRBJ2-5; 9 positions match TRBD1. There are 15 residues in the CDR3. V dropped 4 bases and J dropped 5; count of bases not matched to a gene: 8. Germline V lookup: CDR1 SGHTA, CDR2 FQGNSA. The full variable domain, with the rest looked up from reference TRBV7-2 and TRBJ2-5, is GAGVSQSPSNKVTEKGKDVELRCDPISGHTALYWYRQSLGQGLEFLIYFQGNSAPDKSGLPSDRFSAERTGGSVSTLTIQRTQQEDSAVYLCASSSGQGRMETQYFGPGTRLLVL.

The J gene is TRBJ1-1, the V gene TRBV7-9; D ambiguous. CDR1 is SEHNR and CDR2 is FQNEAQ in the germline V gene (reference sequence). This CDR3 comprises 15 residues. V was cut by 4 bases and J by 0 bases, with 12 bases left in between. CDR3 in amino acids: CASSSQRAVNTEAFF. The CDR3 DNA reads TGTGCCAGCAGCTCGCAGCGGGCAGTGAACACTGAAGCTTTCTTT.

This chain joins TRBV5-4 and TRBJ1-3; 8 bases are a match to TRBD1. Germline V gene data show CDR1 as SGHNT and CDR2 as YYREEE (reference sequence). The CDR3 extends over 15 amino acids. V shed 4 bases, J shed 3 bases, and the junction held 6 bases outside the gene matches. The CDR3 sequence: CASSVPGTGGNTIYF. CDR3 coding DNA: TGTGCCAGCAGCGTGCCCGGGACAGGTGGAAACACCATATATTTT.

The chain recombines TRBV2 with TRBJ1-5; 9 positions agree with TRBD1. The CDR3 spans 15 residues. V was pared by 2 bases and J by 6 bases, with 5 bases of the junction left unmatched. CDR1 and CDR2 (germline): SNHLY, FYNNEI. The CDR3 protein is CASSEHRGRVQPQHF. Written as DNA, the CDR3 is TGTGCCAGCAGTGAACACAGGGGGCGAGTTCAGCCCCAGCATTTT.

This clone was seen a single time. Here the CDR3 reads CASSAQQGANTGELFF. The CDR3 region has the DNA TGTGCCAGCAGCGCGCAACAGGGGGCCAACACCGGGGAGCTGTTTTTT. This sequence joins TRBV9 and TRBJ2-2, with TRBD1 matching over 9 bases. Germline CDR1 reads SGDLS; CDR2 reads YYNGEE. The CDR3 totals 16 residues. V was clipped by 3 bases and J by 2 bases; unmatched bases: 5. The entire variable domain, with the rest obtained from reference TRBV9 and TRBJ2-2, is as follows: DSGVTQTPKHLITATGQRVTLRCSPRSGDLSVYWYQQSLDQGLQFLIQYYNGEERAKGNILERFSAQQFPDLHSELNLSSLELGDSALYFCASSAQQGANTGELFFGEGSRLTVL.

The chain has TRBV18 and TRBJ1-1; no definite D call. CDR3 length: 17 residues. V was trimmed by 3 bases and J by 0 bases, leaving 17 bases between them. Per the germline V gene, CDR1 is KGHSH and CDR2 is LQKENI. CDR3 in amino acids: CASSPPYGAPMNTEAFF. The CDR3 nucleotides are TGTGCCAGCTCACCCCCGTACGGTGCGCCAATGAACACTGAAGCTTTCTTT.

The chain couples TRBV15 to TRBJ2-7, with a tentative D call TRBD1 (5 bases). Germline CDR1 and CDR2: LNHNV and YYDKDF (reference sequence). There are 16 residues in the CDR3. The V gene lost 5 bases and the J gene lost 1 base, with 18 bases spanning the gap. The CDR3 loop is CATSGDRQRRSYEQYF. The CDR3 region has the DNA TGTGCCACCAGCGGCGACCGACAGAGGAGATCCTACGAGCAGTACTTC.

This chain joins TRBV19 and TRBJ2-1, with a weak D call TRBD2 (5 bases). Trimming stripped 7 bases from V and 9 bases from J, with 13 bases between. CDR3 length: 12 amino acids. Germline CDR1 reads LNHDA; CDR2 reads SQIVND (reference sequence). CDR3 nucleotide sequence: TGTGCCAGTATGCGGGTTTTGGGTGAGCAGTTCTTC. This translates into CASMRVLGEQFF.

The chain employs TRBV7-2 and TRBJ2-7; D gene unclear. Germline V gives CDR1 SGHTA, CDR2 FQGNSA. This CDR3 spans 13 amino acids. Trimming removed 1 base at V and 2 bases at J, with 6 bases between. For the CDR3, the DNA is TGTGCCAGCAGCTTAGGGAGAGCCTACGAGCAGTACTTC. Residues: CASSLGRAYEQYF.

In DNA form, the CDR3 reads TGTGCCAGCAGTGAAGCGCAGGGTGCGAACACCGGGGAGCTGTTTTTT. Translated: CASSEAQGANTGELFF. The V call is TRBV6-1, the J call TRBJ2-2, with D perhaps matching TRBD1 (5 bases). The germline CDR1 and CDR2 sequences are MNHNS and SASEGT. With 0 bases removed from V and 0 bases from J, the gap between germline ends came to 8 bases. This CDR3 has 16 residues.

The rearrangement uses TRBV7-2 and TRBJ1-4; a weak D match, TRBD1 (6 bases). The V gene's germline CDR1 is SGHTA and CDR2 FQGNSA. The CDR3 has 15 amino acids. Trimming left V 2 bases short and J 10 bases short, with 17 bases between. The DNA for the CDR3 is TGTGCCAGCAGCTTAATTAATGGACAGTATCCAAAACTGTTTTTT. Translation gives CASSLINGQYPKLFF.

CDR3 DNA: TGCGCCAGTACTTTTGACAGAAACTCTGGAAACACCATATATTTT. Translating it yields CASTFDRNSGNTIYF. The chain links TRBV5-1 to TRBJ1-3; tentatively, D is TRBD1 (5 bases). V was cut by 8 bases and J by 0 bases, with 15 bases left in between. Germline assignment: CDR1 SGHRS and CDR2 YFSETQ. This CDR3 region has 15 residues.